These T cell receptor beta chains were read from a single sample in a study of type 1 and type 2 diabetes patients. MiXCR, run by TCRdb on the multiplex PCR reads, gives a single entry per CDR3 protein. The table lists 250,000 or so distinct CDR3 sequences, more than 45% of them singletons. Sequencing was done on a sample of peripheral blood mononuclear cells (PBMCs). These receptors were taken from a young man with type 2 diabetes. Each CDR3 is given without its conserved first and last residue.

v_call	j_call	cdr3_aa
TRBV29-1	TRBJ2-5	SAETGPIQETQY
TRBV10-2	TRBJ1-1	ASSEPAGSEAF
TRBV19	TRBJ1-1	ASSPTGTTEAF
TRBV9	TRBJ2-7	ASSEGQGASYEQY
TRBV27	TRBJ2-7	ASSSTGTASYEQY
TRBV7-2	TRBJ2-3	ASSLVFGGETQY
TRBV12-3/TRBV12-4	TRBJ1-4	ASSLKGATNEKLF
TRBV19	TRBJ2-7	ASKTSGGSNSYEQY
TRBV7-6	TRBJ2-4	ASSPPGQRNIQY
TRBV7-8	TRBJ2-5	ASSSNRGLETQY
TRBV10-3	TRBJ2-7	AISDEKERGPLSSYEQY
TRBV12-3/TRBV12-4	TRBJ1-5	ASSSNRWQPQH
TRBV2	TRBJ2-5	ARSSGRIGETQY
TRBV7-6	TRBJ1-1	ASSRDRSTEAF
TRBV29-1	TRBJ1-1	SVGGGTEAF
TRBV2	TRBJ1-6	ASSEVPDRSRSPLH
TRBV5-1	TRBJ2-7	ASGLDWAGEQY
TRBV19	TRBJ2-7	ACSLMGGDEQY
TRBV27	TRBJ2-6	ASTRTGVLGANVLT
TRBV14	TRBJ2-1	ASSTYTGGYNEQF
TRBV2	TRBJ2-1	ASRWGVSYNEQF
TRBV6-2/TRBV6-3	TRBJ1-1	ASSFTGLMNTEAF
TRBV7-9	TRBJ2-2	ASSLSRGAGELF
TRBV7-3	TRBJ2-7	ASSFTMGEQY
TRBV7-3	TRBJ1-6	ASRLNRGPNSPLH
TRBV14	TRBJ2-7	ASSQEAHFYEQY
TRBV5-1	TRBJ1-1	ASSLGQRALNTEAF
TRBV5-1	TRBJ2-2	ASSLNPGSGRELF
TRBV15	TRBJ2-7	ATSRIPSGEQY
TRBV6-2/TRBV6-3	TRBJ2-3	ASSQRGRADTQY
TRBV25-1	TRBJ2-1	ASRGVNEQF
TRBV7-2	TRBJ2-5	ASSPPGPFSTETQY
TRBV25-1	TRBJ2-5	ASSITPPGETQY
TRBV7-6	TRBJ2-7	ASSTEGYEQY
TRBV24-1	TRBJ1-4	ATSDHRDRDEKLF
TRBV7-6	TRBJ2-2	ASSPPTGRTGELF
TRBV19	TRBJ1-1	ASSIEGTGTKAF
TRBV19	TRBJ1-4	ASYEGGKEKLF
TRBV28	TRBJ2-5	ASRNRGTETQY
TRBV6-2/TRBV6-3	TRBJ2-7	ASSYSTAGVSLAHEQY
TRBV2	TRBJ2-1	ASESTGGSYNEQF
TRBV4-3	TRBJ2-7	ASSQLFSGRDSYEQY
TRBV10-3	TRBJ2-7	ASGLAGYNEQY
TRBV7-3	TRBJ1-1	ASRLNGGGAKNTEAF
TRBV24-1	TRBJ2-1	ATGRTADEQF
TRBV2	TRBJ2-3	ASQEAKADTQY
TRBV12-3/TRBV12-4	TRBJ1-2	ASSLGGVGQGAVGYT
TRBV12-3/TRBV12-4	TRBJ2-1	ASSLGYYGLEQF
TRBV24-1	TRBJ2-1	ATSDFGTGSNEQF
TRBV7-2	TRBJ2-3	ASRAGAGDTQY
TRBV19	TRBJ1-5	ASIGQGARQPQH
TRBV19	TRBJ1-5	ASSPTVTASNQPQH
TRBV7-2	TRBJ1-1	ASSLGFDGAVGNTEAF
TRBV5-1	TRBJ2-3	ASRQTGDTQY
TRBV7-3	TRBJ1-2	ASSLDPTALGLGYT
TRBV6-5	TRBJ1-1	ASIEGNMNTEAF
TRBV20-1	TRBJ2-1	SAIPLAGGPFNEQF
TRBV2	TRBJ2-7	ASSRDRGFQQY
TRBV20-1	TRBJ2-1	SAREDHKANEQF